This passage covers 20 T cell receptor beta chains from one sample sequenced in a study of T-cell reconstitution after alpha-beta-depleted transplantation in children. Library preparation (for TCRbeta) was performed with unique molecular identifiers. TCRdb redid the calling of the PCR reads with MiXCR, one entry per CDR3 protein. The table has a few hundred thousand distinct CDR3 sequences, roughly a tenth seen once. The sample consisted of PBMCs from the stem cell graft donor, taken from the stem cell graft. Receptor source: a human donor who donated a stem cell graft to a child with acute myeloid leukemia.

CDR3 protein: CASSLYADGMGTQYF. In nucleotides, the CDR3 is TGTGCCAGCAGCTTATACGCGGACGGTATGGGGACCCAGTACTTC. This chain uses TRBV7-2 with TRBJ2-5; the D is unclear. CDR3 length equals 15 residues. CDR1 is SGHTA, CDR2 FQGNSA, per germline. With 2 bases removed from V and 7 bases from J, the gap between germline ends came to 17 bases.

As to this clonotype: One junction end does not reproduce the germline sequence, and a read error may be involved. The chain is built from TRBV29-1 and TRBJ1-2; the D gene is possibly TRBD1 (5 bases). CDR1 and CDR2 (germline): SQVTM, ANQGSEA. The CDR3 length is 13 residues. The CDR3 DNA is TGCAGCGTTGTGGAGGGGTTCGACTATGGCTACACTTTC. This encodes CSVVEGFDYGYTF.

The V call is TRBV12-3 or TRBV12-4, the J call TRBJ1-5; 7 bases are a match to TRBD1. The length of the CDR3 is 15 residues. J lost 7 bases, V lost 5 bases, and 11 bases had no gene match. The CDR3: CASSTQGGWGQPQHF. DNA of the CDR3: TGTGCCAGCAGTACCCAGGGGGGGTGGGGCCAGCCCCAGCATTTT.

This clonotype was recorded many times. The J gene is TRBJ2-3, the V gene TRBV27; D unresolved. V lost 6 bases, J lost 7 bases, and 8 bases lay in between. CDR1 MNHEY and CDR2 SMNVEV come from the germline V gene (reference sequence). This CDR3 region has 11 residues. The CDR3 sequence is CASSYGHTQYF. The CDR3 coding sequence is TGTGCCAGCAGCTATGGTCATACGCAGTATTTT.

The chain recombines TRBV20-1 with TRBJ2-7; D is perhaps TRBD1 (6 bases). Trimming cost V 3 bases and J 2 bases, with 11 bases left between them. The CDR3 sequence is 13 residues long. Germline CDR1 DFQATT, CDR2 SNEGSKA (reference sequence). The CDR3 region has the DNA TGCAGTGCTAGGGGGGACAATGCCTACGAGCAGTACGTC. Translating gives CSARGDNAYEQYV.

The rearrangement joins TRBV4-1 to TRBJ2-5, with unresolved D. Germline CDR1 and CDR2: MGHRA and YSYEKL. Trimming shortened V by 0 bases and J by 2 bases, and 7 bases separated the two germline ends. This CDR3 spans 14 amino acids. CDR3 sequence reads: CASSQDGQQETQYF. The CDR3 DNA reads TGCGCCAGCAGCCAAGACGGGCAGCAAGAGACCCAGTACTTC.

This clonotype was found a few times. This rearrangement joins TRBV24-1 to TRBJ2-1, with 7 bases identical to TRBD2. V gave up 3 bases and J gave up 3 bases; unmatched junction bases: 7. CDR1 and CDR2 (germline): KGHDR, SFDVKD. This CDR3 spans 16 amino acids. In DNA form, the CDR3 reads TGTGCCACCAGTGATGGACTAGGAATGGGCTACAATGAGCAGTTCTTC. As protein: CATSDGLGMGYNEQFF.

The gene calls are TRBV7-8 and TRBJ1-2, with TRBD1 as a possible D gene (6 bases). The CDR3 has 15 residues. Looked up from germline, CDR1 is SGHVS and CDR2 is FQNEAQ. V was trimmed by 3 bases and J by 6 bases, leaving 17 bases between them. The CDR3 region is CASSFPQGFGDGYTF. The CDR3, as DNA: TGTGCCAGCAGCTTCCCACAGGGTTTTGGGGATGGCTACACCTTC.

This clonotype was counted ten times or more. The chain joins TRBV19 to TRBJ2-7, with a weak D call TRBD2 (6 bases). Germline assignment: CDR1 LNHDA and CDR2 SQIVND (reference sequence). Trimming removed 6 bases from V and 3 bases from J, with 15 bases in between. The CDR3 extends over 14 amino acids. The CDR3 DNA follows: TGTGCCAGTAGGCTGGGCGGGGCCCTCTACGAGCAGTACGTC. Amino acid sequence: CASRLGGALYEQYV.

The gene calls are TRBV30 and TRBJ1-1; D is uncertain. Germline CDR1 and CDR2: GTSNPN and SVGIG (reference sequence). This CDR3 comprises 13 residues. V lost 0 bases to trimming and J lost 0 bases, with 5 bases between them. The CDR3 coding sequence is TGTGCCTGGAGTGTACAGTTGAACACTGAAGCTTTCTTT. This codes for CAWSVQLNTEAFF.

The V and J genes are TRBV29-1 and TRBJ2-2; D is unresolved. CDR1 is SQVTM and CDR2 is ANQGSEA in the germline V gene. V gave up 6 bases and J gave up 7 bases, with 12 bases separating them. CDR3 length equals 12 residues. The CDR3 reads CSVAVGFGELFF. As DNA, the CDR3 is TGCAGCGTGGCGGTGGGGTTCGGGGAGCTGTTTTTT.

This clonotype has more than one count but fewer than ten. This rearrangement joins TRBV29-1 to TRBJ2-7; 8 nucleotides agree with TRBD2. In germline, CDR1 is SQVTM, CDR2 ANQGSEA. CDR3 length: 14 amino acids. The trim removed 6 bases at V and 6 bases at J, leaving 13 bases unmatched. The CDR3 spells CSVSTGTSGIEQYF. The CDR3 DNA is TGCAGCGTCTCGACCGGGACTAGTGGGATCGAGCAGTACTTC.

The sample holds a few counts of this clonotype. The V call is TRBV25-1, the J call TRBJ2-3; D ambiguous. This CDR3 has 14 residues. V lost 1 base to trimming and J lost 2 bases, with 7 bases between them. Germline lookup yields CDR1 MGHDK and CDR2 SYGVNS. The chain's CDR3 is CASSESWATDTQYF. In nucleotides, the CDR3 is TGTGCCAGCAGTGAATCATGGGCCACAGATACGCAGTATTTT.

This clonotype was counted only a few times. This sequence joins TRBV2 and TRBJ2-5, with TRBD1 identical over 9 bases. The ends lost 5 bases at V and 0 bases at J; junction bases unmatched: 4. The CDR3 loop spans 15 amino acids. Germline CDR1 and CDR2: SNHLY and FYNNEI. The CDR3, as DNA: TGTGCCAGCAGTAGGGACAGGGCCTACCAAGAGACCCAGTACTTC. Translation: CASSRDRAYQETQYF.

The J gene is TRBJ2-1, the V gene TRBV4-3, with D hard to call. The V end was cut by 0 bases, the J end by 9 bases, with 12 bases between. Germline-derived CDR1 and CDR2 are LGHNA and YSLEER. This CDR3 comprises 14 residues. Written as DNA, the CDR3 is TGCGCCAGCAGCCAAGATTCGGGTTTTGGTGAGCAGTTCTTC. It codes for CASSQDSGFGEQFF.

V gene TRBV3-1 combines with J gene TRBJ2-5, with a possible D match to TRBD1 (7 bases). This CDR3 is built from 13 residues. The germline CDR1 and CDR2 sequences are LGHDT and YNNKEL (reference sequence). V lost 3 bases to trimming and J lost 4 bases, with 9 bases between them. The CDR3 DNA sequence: TGTGCCAGCAGCCAGCAGGGGGGAGAGACCCAGTACTTC. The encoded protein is CASSQQGGETQYF.

Here the CDR3 DNA reads TGCAGTGCTGACGGACAGACGAACACTGAAGCTTTCTTT. Its translation is CSADGQTNTEAFF. V gene TRBV20-1 combines with J gene TRBJ1-1, with D possibly being TRBD1 (6 bases). Germline CDR1 reads DFQATT; CDR2 reads SNEGSKA (reference sequence). V was pared by 5 bases and J by 1 base, with 11 bases between. There are 13 residues in the CDR3.

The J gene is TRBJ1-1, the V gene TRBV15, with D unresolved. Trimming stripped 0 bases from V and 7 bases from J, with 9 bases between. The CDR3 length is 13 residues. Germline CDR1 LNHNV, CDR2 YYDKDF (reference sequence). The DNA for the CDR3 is TGTGCCACCAGCAGAGATTTCGGGAGTGAAGCTTTCTTT. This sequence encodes CATSRDFGSEAFF.

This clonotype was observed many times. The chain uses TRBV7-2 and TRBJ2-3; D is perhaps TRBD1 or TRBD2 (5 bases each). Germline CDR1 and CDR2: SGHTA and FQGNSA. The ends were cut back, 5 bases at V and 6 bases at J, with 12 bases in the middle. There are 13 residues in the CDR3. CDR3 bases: TGTGCCAGCAGCCATGGGACGGGGGATACGCAGTATTTT. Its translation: CASSHGTGDTQYF.

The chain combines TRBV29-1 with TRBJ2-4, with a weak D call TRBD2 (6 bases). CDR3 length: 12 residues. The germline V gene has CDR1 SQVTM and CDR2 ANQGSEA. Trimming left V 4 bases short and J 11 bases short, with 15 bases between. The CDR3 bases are TGCAGCGTTGTGGGGGGAACCTCCCTTCAGTACTTC. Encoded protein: CSVVGGTSLQYF. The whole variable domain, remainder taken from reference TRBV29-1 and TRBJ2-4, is SAVISQKPSRDICQRGTSLTIQCQVDSQVTMMFWYRQQPGQSLTLIATANQGSEATYESGFVIDKFPISRPNLTFSTLTVSNMSPEDSSIYLCSVVGGTSLQYFGAGTRLSVL.